The 13 T cell receptor beta chains in this list originate from one sample, sequenced in a study of blood T cell repertoires in COVID-19. Only in-frame clones appear in the TCRdb table, and some are missing; sequencing was by immunoSEQ multiplex PCR. The data hold about 15,000 clones, with about 80% observed a single time. Material: peripheral blood. These receptors were collected from a man in his sixties or seventies with active or convalescent COVID-19.

The rearrangement joins TRBV27 to TRBJ1-5, with unresolved D. Germline V gives CDR1 MNHEY, CDR2 SMNVEV (reference sequence). V was shortened by 10 bases and J by 3 bases, with 10 bases between the two germline ends. The CDR3 contains 12 residues. The CDR3 DNA is TGTGCCATTTACAGTCTCAATCAGCCCCAGCATTTT. Amino acids: CAIYSLNQPQHF.

The genes are TRBV10-2 and TRBJ2-3; D is perhaps TRBD1 (5 bases). This CDR3 has 13 residues. V was cut by 7 bases and J by 8 bases, with 16 bases left in between. Germline CDR1 is WSHSY and CDR2 is SAAADI. As DNA, the CDR3 is TGCGCCAGCACCCCCAGGGCGCACAGTACGCAGTATTTT. It yields the protein CASTPRAHSTQYF.

The chain combines TRBV6-4 with TRBJ2-2; TRBD1 is a possible D gene (6 bases). The CDR3 spans 15 residues. Germline V gene sequence: CDR1 MRHNA, CDR2 SNTAGT. V lost 0 bases, J lost 5 bases, and 10 bases lay in between. Here the CDR3 reads CASSDSLGGTGELFF. The CDR3 nucleotides read TGTGCCAGCAGTGACTCACTAGGGGGTACCGGGGAGCTGTTTTTT.

This clone was observed a few times. V and J are TRBV4-1 and TRBJ2-7; D might be TRBD2 (6 bases). CDR1 and CDR2 (germline): MGHRA, YSYEKL. This CDR3 is built from 16 residues. V lost 0 bases to trimming and J lost 3 bases, with 15 bases between them. The CDR3 loop is CASSQEERERYYEQYF. The CDR3 nucleotides are TGCGCCAGCAGCCAAGAGGAACGGGAGCGATACTACGAGCAGTACTTC.

This clone has only one observation. This chain's CDR3 is CASSEGGWNGGYTF. CDR3 nucleotide sequence: TGTGCCAGCAGTGAAGGCGGGTGGAATGGGGGCTACACCTTC. J is TRBJ1-2 and V is TRBV6-1, with no clear D. Trimming shortened V by 1 base and J by 8 bases, and 14 bases separated the two germline ends. CDR1 is MNHNS, CDR2 SASEGT, per germline. This CDR3 is 14 amino acids long.

The chain combines TRBV15 with TRBJ1-4; no reliable D call. Germline V gives CDR1 LNHNV, CDR2 YYDKDF (reference sequence). CDR3 length equals 16 residues. V lost 0 bases to trimming and J lost 8 bases, with 16 bases between them. The CDR3 bases are TGTGCCACCAGCAGAGATACTGTCTCACCGGGAGAAAAACTGTTTTTT. It translates to CATSRDTVSPGEKLFF.

The chain is built from TRBV6-4 and TRBJ1-3; D perhaps matches TRBD1 (5 bases). CDR3 size: 16 residues. The V and J ends lost 6 bases and 3 bases respectively, with 18 bases between them. Germline loops: CDR1 MRHNA, CDR2 SNTAGT. This chain's CDR3 is CASRARGGSSGNTIYF. The CDR3, as DNA: TGTGCCAGCAGGGCCCGCGGGGGGAGTAGTGGAAACACCATATATTTT.

The chain is built from TRBV4-2 and TRBJ2-2, with 8 bases aligning to TRBD1. The J segment lost 7 bases and the V segment lost 0 bases, leaving 4 bases of the junction unmatched. The CDR3 consists of 15 residues. Germline lookup yields CDR1 LGHNA and CDR2 YNFKEQ. The CDR3: CASSQEGTGIGELFF. In DNA, the CDR3 is TGTGCCAGCAGCCAAGAAGGGACAGGTATCGGGGAGCTGTTTTTT.

The rearrangement uses TRBV25-1 and TRBJ1-3, with 9 bases lining up with TRBD1. Germline values: CDR1 MGHDK, CDR2 SYGVNS. J lost 4 bases, V lost 2 bases, and 9 bases had no gene match. This CDR3 contains 17 residues. CDR3 DNA sequence: TGTGCCAGCAGTGAAGATCTAGTCGGACAGGGGGGAAACACCATATATTTT. Its protein is CASSEDLVGQGGNTIYF. The variable domain in full, completed from reference TRBV25-1 and TRBJ1-3, reads EADIYQTPRYLVIGTGKKITLECSQTMGHDKMYWYQQDPGMELHLIHYSYGVNSTEKGDLSSESTVSRIRTEHFPLTLESARPSHTSQYLCASSEDLVGQGGNTIYFGEGSWLTVV.

The chain uses TRBV5-5 and TRBJ1-1; D not resolved. V lost 4 bases, J lost 3 bases, and 16 bases lay in between. The germline V gene has CDR1 SGHKS and CDR2 YYEKEE (reference sequence). The CDR3 contains 15 residues. CDR3 loop: CASSPEVWGDTEAFF. CDR3 DNA sequence: TGTGCCAGCAGCCCGGAAGTCTGGGGAGACACTGAAGCTTTCTTT.

V gene TRBV2 combines with J gene TRBJ1-5; D ambiguous. Germline CDR1 reads SNHLY; CDR2 reads FYNNEI. The V end was cut by 4 bases, the J end by 2 bases, with 9 bases between. CDR3 length: 14 residues. CDR3: CASSGQEGNQPQHF. Written as DNA, the CDR3 is TGTGCCAGCAGTGGGCAGGAAGGCAATCAGCCCCAGCATTTT. The variable domain in full, completed from reference TRBV2 and TRBJ1-5, reads EPEVTQTPSHQVTQMGQEVILRCVPISNHLYFYWYRQILGQKVEFLVSFYNNEISEKSEIFDDQFSVERPDGSNFTLKIRSTKLEDSAMYFCASSGQEGNQPQHFGDGTRLSIL.

The V call is TRBV5-1, the J call TRBJ1-2; D gene ambiguous. V lost 0 bases to trimming and J lost 9 bases, with 15 bases between them. Germline values: CDR1 SGHRS, CDR2 YFSETQ. The CDR3 totals 14 residues. The DNA of the CDR3 is TGCGCCAGCAGCTTGGGCCAGTTGGAGTCCCGCTACACCTTC. Protein: CASSLGQLESRYTF.

The V gene is TRBV7-8, the J gene TRBJ2-3; tentatively, D is TRBD2 (7 bases). Germline V gene sequence: CDR1 SGHVS, CDR2 FQNEAQ. This CDR3 comprises 17 residues. V gave up 3 bases and J gave up 2 bases, with 18 bases separating them. CDR3: CASSFSGGLALTDTQYF. Here the CDR3 DNA reads TGTGCCAGCAGCTTCTCCGGGGGGCTGGCGCTCACAGATACGCAGTATTTT.